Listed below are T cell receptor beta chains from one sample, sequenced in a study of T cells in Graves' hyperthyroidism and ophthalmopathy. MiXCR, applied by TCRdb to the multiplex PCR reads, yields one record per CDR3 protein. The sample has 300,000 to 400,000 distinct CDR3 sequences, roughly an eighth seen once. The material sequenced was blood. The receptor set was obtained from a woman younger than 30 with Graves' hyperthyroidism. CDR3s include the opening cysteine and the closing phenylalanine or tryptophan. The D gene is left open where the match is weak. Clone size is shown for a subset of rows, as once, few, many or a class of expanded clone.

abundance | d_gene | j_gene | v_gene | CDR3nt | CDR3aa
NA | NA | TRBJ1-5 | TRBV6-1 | TGTGCCAGCAGTTTTGAAAGGAAACAGCCCCAGCATTTT | CASSFERKQPQHF
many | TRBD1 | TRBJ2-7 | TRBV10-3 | TGTGCCATCGGACAGGGGGCGGACGAGCAGTACTTC | CAIGQGADEQYF
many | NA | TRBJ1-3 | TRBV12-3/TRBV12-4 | TGTGCCAGCACCTTAAGAGGTACCTCTGGAAACACCATATATTTT | CASTLRGTSGNTIYF
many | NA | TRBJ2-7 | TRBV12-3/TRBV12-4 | TGTGCCAGCAGTTTAGGGGTTCGCGCGACAGCTGTCTACGAGCAGTACTTC | CASSLGVRATAVYEQYF
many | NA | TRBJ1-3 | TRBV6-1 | TGTGCCAGCAGTGTTAGTGGCACCTATGGAAACACCATATATTTT | CASSVSGTYGNTIYF
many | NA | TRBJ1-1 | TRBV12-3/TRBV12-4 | TGTGCCAGCAGTTTCCTCCCTGGACTATCTTTGGCTGAAGCTTTCTTT | CASSFLPGLSLAEAFF
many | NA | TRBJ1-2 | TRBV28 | TGTGCCAGCAGTTTAAAAGGGACCACGTACTATGGCTACACCTTC | CASSLKGTTYYGYTF
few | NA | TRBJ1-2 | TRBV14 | TGTGCCAGCAGCCAAGTACCCGGGCTCGGCTACACCTTC | CASSQVPGLGYTF
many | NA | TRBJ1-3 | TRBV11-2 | TGTGCCAGCAGCCGCATGGGCGAGTCTGGAAACACCATATATTTT | CASSRMGESGNTIYF
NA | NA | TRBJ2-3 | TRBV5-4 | TGTGCCAGCAGCCTTACCGACAGCACAGATACGCAGTATTTT | CASSLTDSTDTQYF
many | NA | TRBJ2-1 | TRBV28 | TGTGCCAGCAGTTTCCTCCTGGGGGCCCAAAGGTGGGAGCAGTTCTTC | CASSFLLGAQRWEQFF
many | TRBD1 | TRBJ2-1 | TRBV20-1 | TGCAGTGCTAGAGATCCAGACAGGGGGATTTACAATGAGCAGTTCTTC | CSARDPDRGIYNEQFF
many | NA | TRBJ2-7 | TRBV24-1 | TGTGCCACCAGTGATTCCCGGGACCGCGACCCCTACGAGCAGTACTTC | CATSDSRDRDPYEQYF
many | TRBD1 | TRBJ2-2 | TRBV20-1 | TGCAGTGCTCCCCCGGGACAGGACACCGGGGAGCTGTTTTTT | CSAPPGQDTGELFF
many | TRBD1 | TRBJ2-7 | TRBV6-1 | TGTGCCAGCAGACAATACGGACAGGGGGACGCCTACGAGCAGTACTTC | CASRQYGQGDAYEQYF
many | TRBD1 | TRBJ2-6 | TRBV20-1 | TGCAGTGCTAGAGACCCTACAGGGGGCGGACCCTCTGGGGCCAACGTCCTGACTTTC | CSARDPTGGGPSGANVLTF
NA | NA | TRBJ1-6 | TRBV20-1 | TGCAGTGTCGACAGTAGGAATTCACCCCTCCACTTT | CSVDSRNSPLHF
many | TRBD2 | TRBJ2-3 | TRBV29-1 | TGCAGCTCCCGGGGGGGGGAGCTTTTAGCGGGAGTCCCAGATACGCAGTATTTT | CSSRGGELLAGVPDTQYF
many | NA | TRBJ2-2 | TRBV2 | TGTGCCAGCATGAAGGGCTTCACCGGGGAGCTGTTTTTT | CASMKGFTGELFF
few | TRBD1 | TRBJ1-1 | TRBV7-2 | TGTGCCAGCAGCCCCCTGACAGGGTTGGGCCCTGAAGCTTTCTTT | CASSPLTGLGPEAFF
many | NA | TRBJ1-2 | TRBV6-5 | TGTGCCAGCAGTTTCCCAGGGGCCCCTAGCCATGGCTACACCTTC | CASSFPGAPSHGYTF
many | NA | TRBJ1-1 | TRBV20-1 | TGCAGTGCTAGAGATCCGTGGCAGCGCATGAACACTGAAGCTTTCTTT | CSARDPWQRMNTEAFF
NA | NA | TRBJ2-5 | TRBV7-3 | TGTGCCAGCAGCCTAAGTAGGGAAGAGACCCAGTACTTC | CASSLSREETQYF
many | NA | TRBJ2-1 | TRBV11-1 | TGTGCCAGCAGCCCGCATCTCTACAATGAGCAGTTCTTC | CASSPHLYNEQFF
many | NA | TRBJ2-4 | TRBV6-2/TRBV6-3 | TGTGCCAGCAGTTACACGGGAGAGAGGGCTAAAAACATTCAGTACTTC | CASSYTGERAKNIQYF
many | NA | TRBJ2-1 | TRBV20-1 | TGCAGTGCTTTCGACGGGGTCTCCTACAATGAGCAGTTCTTC | CSAFDGVSYNEQFF
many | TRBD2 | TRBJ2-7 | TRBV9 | TGTGCCAGCAGCGAGGGACTAGTTGACGAGCAGTACTTC | CASSEGLVDEQYF
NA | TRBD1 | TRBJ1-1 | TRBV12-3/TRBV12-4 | TGTGCCAGCAGCAGGACAGGGGGTATCAACACTGAAGCTTTCTTT | CASSRTGGINTEAFF
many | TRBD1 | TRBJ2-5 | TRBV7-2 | TGTGCCAGCAGCCCCATCGGACAGGGCGAGACCCAGTACTTC | CASSPIGQGETQYF
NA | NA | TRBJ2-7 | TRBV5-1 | TGCGCCAGCAGCTTACAGGGAAACGAGCAGTACTTC | CASSLQGNEQYF
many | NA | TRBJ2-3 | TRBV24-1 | TGTGCCACCAGTGTGGCGGGGGCTGCAACAGATACGCAGTATTTT | CATSVAGAATDTQYF
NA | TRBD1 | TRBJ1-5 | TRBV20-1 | TGCAATGCTAGATCTGGACAGGCGAGGCAGCCCCAGCATTTT | CNARSGQARQPQHF
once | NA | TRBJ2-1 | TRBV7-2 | TGTGCCAGCAGCTTAGCCATCTTGCAGGGTTACAATGAGCAGTTCTTC | CASSLAILQGYNEQFF
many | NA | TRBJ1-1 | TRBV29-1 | TGCAGCGTGCCTAAGGGGGGGTTTACTTTCTTT | CSVPKGGFTFF
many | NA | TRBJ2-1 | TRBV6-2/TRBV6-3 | TGTGCCAGCAGACCTACGGGCGGGATACTAATTTCATACAATGAGCAGTTCTTC | CASRPTGGILISYNEQFF
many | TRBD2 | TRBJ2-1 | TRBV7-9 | TGTGCCAGCAGCTTGGGTAGCGGGGCTCACAATGAGCAGTTCTTC | CASSLGSGAHNEQFF
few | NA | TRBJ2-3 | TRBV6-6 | TGTGCCAGCAGTTACTATTCAGGAGATACGCAGTATTTT | CASSYYSGDTQYF
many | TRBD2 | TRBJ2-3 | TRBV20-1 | TGCAGTGTTGATCTAGCGGGAGGGAGCACAGATACGCAGTATTTT | CSVDLAGGSTDTQYF
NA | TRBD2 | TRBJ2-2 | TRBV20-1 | TGCAGTGCGGGCGATAGCGGGAGGAGCACCGGGGAGCTGTTTTTT | CSAGDSGRSTGELFF
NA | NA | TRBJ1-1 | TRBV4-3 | TGCGCCAGCAGCCGGGAGGGCTTTGAAACTGAAGCTTTCTTT | CASSREGFETEAFF
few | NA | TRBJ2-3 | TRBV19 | TGTGCCAGTAGTTTCCGGGGCGCAGATACGCAGTATTTT | CASSFRGADTQYF
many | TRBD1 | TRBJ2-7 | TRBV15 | TGTGCCACCAGTACCGGGACAGCCATCTACGAGCAGTACTTC | CATSTGTAIYEQYF
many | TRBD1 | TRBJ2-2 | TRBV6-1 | TGTGCCAGCAGTAGGACAGGGGTAGCCGGGGAGCTGTTTTTT | CASSRTGVAGELFF
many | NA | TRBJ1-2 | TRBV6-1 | TGTGCCAGCATAGGAGGGGGGGGAAACTATGGCTACACCTTC | CASIGGGGNYGYTF
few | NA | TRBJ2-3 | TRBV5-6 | TGTGCCAGCAGCTTGAACGGGGGGCACGGCACAGATACGCAGTATTTT | CASSLNGGHGTDTQYF
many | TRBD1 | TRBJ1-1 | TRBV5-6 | TGTGCCAGCAGCATCGACAGGGGGAACACTGAAGCTTTCTTT | CASSIDRGNTEAFF
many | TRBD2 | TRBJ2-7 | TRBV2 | TGTGCCAGCGGACTGGGCGGGAGCTTGTACGAGCAGTACTTC | CASGLGGSLYEQYF
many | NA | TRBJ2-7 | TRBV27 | TGTGCCAGCAGCTACAGTGGGGCACTAGGCGACGAGCAGTACTTC | CASSYSGALGDEQYF
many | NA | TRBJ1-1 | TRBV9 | TGTGCCAGCAGCGTAGAGGGGGACAATTCGGAAGCTTTCTTT | CASSVEGDNSEAFF
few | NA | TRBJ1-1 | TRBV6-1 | TGTGCCAGCAGTGGTAAGGGGGTCTGGAACACTGAAGCTTTCTTT | CASSGKGVWNTEAFF